Listed below are T cell receptor beta chains from one sample, sequenced in a study of blood T cell repertoires in COVID-19. Some clones are missing from TCRdb's copy, which holds only in-frame ones; the method was immunoSEQ multiplex PCR. Among about 120,000 clones, less than 95% were seen once, and the ten largest hold 1.5% to 2%. The sample consisted of peripheral blood. These receptors were collected from a human donor with active COVID-19. The donor label of this sample is uncertain. Each CDR3 is given with its conserved first and last residue.

v_gene	CDR3aa
TRBV5-1	CASSLTSGETTQYF
TRBV7-9	CASSTFRVAGNTIYF
TRBV15	CATSREPQYQETQYF
TRBV2	CATRVGGQETQYF
TRBV9	CASSVGEWNEQFF
TRBV7-9	CASSIRQVSLGEAFF
TRBV4-3	CASSTGTGDFEQYF
TRBV18	CASSPYSSGGLRAYEQYF
TRBV6-5	CASSWTGRTEAFF
TRBV2	CASTKQGANYGYTF
TRBV3-1/TRBV3-2	CASSLSAAVNTEAFF
TRBV10-3	CAISGGQGIRNTIYF
TRBV4-1	CASRPLGLATDTQYF
TRBV6-6	CASSLSPGTNEKLFF
TRBV6-5	CASSRGSSGANVLTF
TRBV14	CASSQLGHRDYEQYF
TRBV25-1	CASRGQGLGNTEAFF
TRBV29-1	CSVAGTGLSYEQYF
TRBV5-6	CASIYLSSGADTQYF
TRBV19	CASSIDSGGFGANVLTF
TRBV7-8	CASSRTNQQGAQGYGYTF
TRBV5-1	CASSLAGATYGYTF
TRBV18	CASSLTGTYNEQFF
TRBV30	CAWSVPGIVVTEAFF
TRBV5-4	CASVGSSGAFF
TRBV6-5	CASRVPTVAYEQYF
TRBV18	CASSTLEQGARNTEAFF
TRBV6-6	CASTPRVAEMNTEAFF
TRBV20-1	CSASGGGAQYF
TRBV27	CASSPTRLGYGYTF
TRBV30	CAWSVWGLGNQPQHF